The following is a TCR beta chain sequence with its context. The CDR3 contains 15 residues. Trimming pared 6 bases from V and 0 bases from J, leaving 14 bases between. The germline gives CDR1 KGHSH, CDR2 LQKENI. This sample stems from a study of blood T cell repertoires in COVID-19. Under the authors' procedure: Researchers report that nucleated cell counts were estimated from reference gene primer amplification. TCRdb keeps only in-frame clones here, not all; method: immunoSEQ multiplex PCR. V and J calls and clone size are given by that table; D and trimming were obtained from the DNA. The table shows 310,000 or so clones, with approximately 90% occurring only once.

This sequence joins TRBV18 and TRBJ1-1, with D maybe TRBD1 (5 bases). This TCR came from a woman aged 18-29 years who had recovered from COVID-19. Sequencing used PBMCs or T cells enriched from blood (not recorded which). The CDR3 reads CASSTAPGMNTEAFF. The CDR3 nucleotides read TGTGCCAGCTCGACCGCCCCAGGGATGAACACTGAAGCTTTCTTT.